This T cell receptor beta chain appears in the sequencing data of a study of blood T cell repertoires in COVID-19 (dated by TCRdb to the early 2020s). As for the study more broadly: Samples covering the acute and convalescent phases of COVID-19 were provided by collaborators in the United States, Italy and Spain. Sample metadata almost always included a de-identified subject ID, COVID-19 status, age in years and sex. Where HLA class I and class II types were available, the types were taken from metadata supplied by the sample provider, not from assay-based typing. The repertoires were released in a freely available public database intended as a resource for research on the immune response to SARS-CoV-2. The dataset comprised deeply sampled blood TCRbeta repertoires from subjects exposed to, actively infected with, or recovered from COVID-19. The material from the prospective study consisted of cDNA or gDNA derived from T cells, B-cell-depleted T cells, or PBMCs. Samples came from the ongoing ImmuneRACE study (first 160 participants) plus 1,254 subjects from 6 global collaborators.

Overall results and qualifications from the work: Clinical and demographic metadata were provided uncurated, with the amount varying by source and participant.

Worth noting for this clone: Which antigen it targets is not known. Nothing much larger sits one base from this clone, and base qualities are not available.

TCRbeta CDR3 regions were amplified from genomic DNA by means of the immunoSEQ Assay, a bias-controlled multiplex PCR. For the original study's pipeline: The number of nucleated cells in each sample was estimated from the amplification of reference gene primers within the assay. To quantify the absolute abundance of each unique TCRbeta CDR3 rearrangement, sequence reads were collapsed and filtered. For each sample, productive Simpson clonality was calculated as the square root of Simpson's diversity index over productive rearrangements. TCRdb stores this immuneACCESS table with in-frame sequences only. Part of the clones is absent; in the studies checked, under half of the shortfall reflects unresolved V genes, and no reason is known for the rest. The DNA gave D and trimming, while V, J and clone size come from that table. This sample gives about 68,000 clones in total; around 87% of them show up just once. The top ten hold roughly 2.6% of the sample.

V is cut back by 5 bases and J by 4 bases, with 15 bases in the junction unmatched. Counted from cysteine to phenylalanine, this CDR3 has 17 amino acids. Just CDR3 DNA is preserved here, 51 bases in frame from base 1. CDR1 MNHEY and CDR2 SVGEGT were looked up in the germline V gene. Whole blood was collected in K2EDTA tubes by collaborating institutions according to the institutions' own protocols. For TCRbeta analysis, collaborator samples were shipped as frozen whole blood, as isolated PBMCs, or as DNA extracted from either sample type. The sample was peripheral blood. The TCR sequence derives from a man aged 45-60 years with acute or convalescent COVID-19. The chain employs TRBV6-2 or TRBV6-3 and TRBJ2-7, with 9 middle bases fitting TRBD1. CDR3 region: CASSTPHRDRAPYEQYF. The nucleotides are TGTGCCAGCAGTACCCCCCACCGGGACAGGGCCCCATACGAGCAGTACTTC.